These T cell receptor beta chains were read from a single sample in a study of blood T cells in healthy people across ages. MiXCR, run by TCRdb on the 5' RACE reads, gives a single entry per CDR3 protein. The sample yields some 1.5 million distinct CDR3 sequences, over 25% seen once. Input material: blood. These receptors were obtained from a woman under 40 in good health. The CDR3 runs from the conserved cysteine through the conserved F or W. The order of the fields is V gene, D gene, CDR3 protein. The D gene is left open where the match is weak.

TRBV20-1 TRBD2 CSAPTSAAYNEQFF
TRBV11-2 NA CASLLAGADMQYF
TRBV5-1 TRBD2 CASQTSGSYNEQFF
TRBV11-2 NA CASSPDSLGETQYF
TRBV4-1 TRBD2 CASSQEWTSGRGSCEQYF
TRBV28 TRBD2 CASSSLAGGSYNEQFF
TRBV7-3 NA CASNLVGRGSTDTQYF
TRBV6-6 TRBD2 CASSYTLAGGTDTQYF
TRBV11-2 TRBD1 CASSRGQGRYNEQFF
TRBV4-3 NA CASSQENPLNEKLFF
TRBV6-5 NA CASSLGGALETQYF
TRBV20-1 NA CSASVDTQYF
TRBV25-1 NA CASSISGISQFF
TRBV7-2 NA CVSSLSVVNEQYF
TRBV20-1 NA CSAPGPSEKLFF
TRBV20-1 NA CSANRDMDYEQYF
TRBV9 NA CASSVEWGDTQYF
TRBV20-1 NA CSAPGAVDEQYF
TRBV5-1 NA CASSWGTNQMNTEAFF
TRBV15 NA CATSSGVANTEAFF
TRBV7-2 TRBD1 CASTSQGQGGEKLFF
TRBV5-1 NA CASSGSVSYEQYF
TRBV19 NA CASSLTGPIYGYTF
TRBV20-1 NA CSAKSWAGSDEQYF
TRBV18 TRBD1 CASSPDRAGETQYF
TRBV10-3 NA CAIGAGSNQPQHF
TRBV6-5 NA CASTPRRGTGANVLTF
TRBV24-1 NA CATELYETQYF
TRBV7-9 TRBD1 CASSHRAGGANTGELFF
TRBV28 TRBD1 CASSSYADRGSGEQYF
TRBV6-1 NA CASREESPRTEQYF
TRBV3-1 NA CASSLRAPGETQYF
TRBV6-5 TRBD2 CASSYTGLAGGQHTQYF
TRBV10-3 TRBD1 CAISEADRSAYEQYF
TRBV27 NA CASSLGQGGSETQYF
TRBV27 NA CASSRGTASGNTIYF
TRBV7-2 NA CASSLQVAHSGNTIYF